The rows below give T cell receptor beta chains drawn from one sample of a study of blood T cell repertoires in COVID-19. Sequenced by immunoSEQ multiplex PCR; TCRdb stores in-frame clones only, minus some. The sample has approximately 230,000 clones; around 83% are singletons. The material sequenced was peripheral blood. All receptors come from a man older than 75 with acute or convalescent COVID-19. Both conserved end residues are part of each CDR3. A D gene is named only where the DNA matches it firmly. The size entry is marked missing in some rows and otherwise reads once, few, many or a size class.

>TRBJ1-1|NA|14|TRBV10-3|NA
CAISDPHENTEAFF
TGTGCCATCAGTGACCCACACGAGAACACTGAAGCTTTCTTT
>TRBJ1-6|TRBD1|15|TRBV19|NA
CASTLRQGGNSPLHF
TGTGCCAGTACCCTCAGACAGGGCGGTAATTCACCCCTCCACTTT
>TRBJ1-2|TRBD1|14|TRBV10-3|NA
CAISESGTGGGYTF
TGTGCCATCAGTGAGTCTGGGACAGGAGGAGGCTACACCTTC
>TRBJ2-7|TRBD1|15|TRBV5-1|NA
CASSPGQGNSYEQYF
TGCGCCAGCAGCCCGGGACAGGGCAACTCCTACGAGCAGTACTTC
>TRBJ2-5|NA|14|TRBV18|few
CASSPQGGKETQYF
TGTGCCAGCTCACCTCAGGGCGGGAAAGAGACCCAGTACTTC
>TRBJ1-2|NA|16|TRBV24-1|few
CATSGNLDRLGDGYTF
TGTGCCACCAGTGGCAATCTAGACAGGTTAGGCGATGGCTACACCTTC
>TRBJ2-1|TRBD1|18|TRBV28|NA
CASSGPSTGERFYNEQFF
TGTGCCAGCTCCGGCCCCTCGACAGGGGAAAGGTTCTACAATGAGCAGTTCTTC
>TRBJ2-7|NA|14|TRBV18|NA
CASSLLDVSYEQYF
TGTGCCAGCTCACTACTAGACGTCTCCTACGAGCAGTACTTC
>TRBJ1-4|NA|13|TRBV2|NA
CASSDRRGEKLFF
TGTGCCAGCAGTGACCGCCGAGGGGAAAAACTGTTTTTT
>TRBJ1-1|NA|12|TRBV24-1|NA
CATSGFRTEAFF
TGTGCCACCAGTGGATTTAGAACTGAAGCTTTCTTT
>TRBJ2-1|NA|13|TRBV5-1|few
CASSGTNYNEQFF
TGCGCCAGCAGCGGGACAAATTACAATGAGCAGTTCTTC
>TRBJ2-3|TRBD1|16|TRBV27|once
CASSLGTEALTDTQYF
TGTGCCAGCAGTTTAGGGACAGAAGCTCTCACAGATACGCAGTATTTT
>TRBJ2-7|TRBD1|15|TRBV11-2|NA
CASSSRSGQSYEQYF
TGTGCCAGCAGCTCCCGGTCGGGACAGTCCTACGAGCAGTACTTC
>TRBJ2-7|NA|15|TRBV19|NA
CASSHPGGRTYEQYF
TGTGCCAGTAGTCACCCAGGTGGCAGAACCTACGAGCAGTACTTC
>TRBJ2-3|NA|18|TRBV6-4|NA
CANLSTGTPATSTDTQYF
TGTGCCAACCTCAGCACCGGGACTCCAGCCACGAGCACAGATACGCAGTATTTT
>TRBJ2-4|TRBD1|13|TRBV27|NA
CASSPDRGNIQYF
TGTGCCAGCAGTCCAGACAGGGGGAACATTCAGTACTTC
>TRBJ1-1|NA|15|TRBV5-6|NA
CASSSEPVMNTEAFF
TGTGCCAGCAGCTCCGAACCGGTTATGAACACTGAAGCTTTCTTT
>TRBJ2-3|TRBD2|16|TRBV19|NA
CASGSGGHTGTDTQYF
TGTGCCAGTGGGAGCGGGGGGCATACAGGCACAGATACGCAGTATTTT
>TRBJ2-7|TRBD2|15|TRBV6-5|few
CASSGTSGASYEQYF
TGTGCCAGCTCGGGGACTAGCGGGGCCTCCTACGAGCAGTACTTC
>TRBJ1-3|TRBD1|11|TRBV2|NA
CASRQQGAIYF
TGTGCCAGCCGTCAACAGGGGGCCATATATTTT
>TRBJ2-1|NA|15|TRBV5-6|NA
CASSLSRSSYNEQFF
TGTGCCAGCAGCTTATCGAGGAGCTCCTACAATGAGCAGTTCTTC
>TRBJ2-7|TRBD2|15|TRBV6-5|NA
CASIPGLAGVYEQYF
TGTGCCAGCATCCCGGGACTAGCGGGGGTATACGAGCAGTACTTC
>TRBJ1-2|NA|14|TRBV6-1|NA
CASSDRVRSYGYTF
TGTGCCAGCAGTGACAGGGTTCGGAGCTATGGCTACACCTTC
>TRBJ1-2|NA|17|TRBV27|NA
CASSPLFTGKTDYGYTF
TGTGCCAGCAGTCCTCTCTTTACAGGGAAGACCGACTATGGCTACACCTTC
>TRBJ2-7|TRBD1|16|TRBV5-4|once
CASSGRDSPTSYEQYF
TGTGCCAGCAGCGGCCGGGACAGCCCTACATCCTACGAGCAGTACTTC
>TRBJ1-6|NA|15|TRBV6-6|NA
CASSYFWTDNSPLHF
TGTGCCAGCAGTTACTTTTGGACAGATAATTCACCCCTCCACTTT
>TRBJ2-2|NA|17|TRBV3-1/TRBV3-2|NA
CASSHLSPGVKTGELFF
TGTGCCAGCAGCCACCTCTCGCCCGGGGTCAAGACCGGGGAGCTGTTTTTT
>TRBJ1-1|NA|17|TRBV6-1|NA
CASSEGTGLKRNTEAFF
TGTGCCAGCAGTGAGGGAACAGGGTTGAAAAGGAACACTGAAGCTTTCTTT
>TRBJ2-3|TRBD1|17|TRBV18|few
CASSPPNRGRPTDTQYF
TGTGCCAGCTCACCACCGAACAGGGGGCGTCCCACAGATACGCAGTATTTT
>TRBJ2-7|TRBD1|15|TRBV15|NA
CATSRVGTGAYEQYF
TGTGCCACCAGCAGAGTTGGGACAGGGGCCTACGAGCAGTACTTC
>TRBJ2-1|TRBD1|15|TRBV6-6|NA
CASRLPGQGADEQFF
TGTGCCAGCAGACTCCCGGGACAGGGGGCGGATGAGCAGTTCTTC
>TRBJ2-3|NA|13|TRBV5-1|NA
CASRRTAANTQYF
TGCGCCAGCAGAAGGACAGCGGCCAATACGCAGTATTTT
>TRBJ1-5|TRBD1|13|TRBV2|NA
CASSGDRDQPQHF
TGTGCCAGCAGTGGGGACAGGGACCAGCCCCAGCATTTT
>TRBJ1-6|NA|19|TRBV6-1|NA
CASSEAEGNRWTLNSPLHF
TGTGCCAGCAGTGAAGCGGAGGGGAACAGGTGGACCCTTAATTCACCCCTCCACTTT
>TRBJ2-3|NA|16|TRBV6-4|NA
CASRLQGSGGTDTQYF
TGTGCCAGCAGGCTACAGGGATCAGGTGGCACAGATACGCAGTATTTT
>TRBJ1-1|TRBD1|13|TRBV7-9|NA
CASSSTGGAGAFF
TGTGCCAGCAGCTCAACAGGGGGCGCGGGAGCTTTCTTT
>TRBJ1-5|TRBD1|17|TRBV7-8|NA
CASSTPGDSSVGRPQHF
TGTGCCAGCAGCACCCCTGGGGACAGCTCGGTGGGTCGGCCCCAGCATTTT
>TRBJ1-4|TRBD1|14|TRBV30|once
CAWSKDRGNEKLFF
TGTGCCTGGAGCAAGGACAGGGGTAATGAAAAACTGTTTTTT
>TRBJ1-3|NA|16|TRBV6-1|NA
CASSARVSSSGNTIYF
TGTGCCAGCAGTGCCAGGGTATCAAGCTCTGGAAACACCATATATTTT
>TRBJ2-3|NA|15|TRBV24-1|NA
CATSDLRGRTDTQYF
TGTGCCACCAGTGATTTGCGGGGGAGGACAGATACGCAGTATTTT
>TRBJ1-1|TRBD1|15|TRBV19|NA
CASSRRTGSGTEAFF
TGTGCCAGTAGTCGACGGACAGGGAGCGGCACTGAAGCTTTCTTT
>TRBJ1-6|TRBD1|16|TRBV18|NA
CASSPPMGQGNSPLHF
TGTGCCAGCTCACCTCCTATGGGACAGGGGAATTCACCCCTCCACTTT
>TRBJ1-6|NA|16|TRBV5-4|NA
CASSLGLGAFNSPLHF
TGTGCCAGCAGCTTGGGGTTGGGGGCCTTTAATTCACCCCTCCACTTT
>TRBJ2-1|TRBD1|18|TRBV6-1|once
CASSVPGQGASSYNEQFF
TGTGCCAGCAGTGTCCCGGGACAGGGGGCGAGCTCCTACAATGAGCAGTTCTTC
>TRBJ2-2|NA|16|TRBV27|NA
CASSLGGAGLTGELFF
TGTGCCAGCAGTTTAGGGGGGGCAGGTCTCACCGGGGAGCTGTTTTTT